What follows are 15 T cell receptor beta chains derived from one specimen sequenced in a study of shared clonotypes between healthy human individuals. Only in-frame clones appear in the TCRdb table, and some are missing; sequencing was by immunoSEQ multiplex PCR. The sample lists approximately 1,000,000 clones, roughly 80% occurring once. The specimen was memory CD4+ T cells from PBMCs. Subset denoted: CD45RA-negative fraction. These receptors were obtained from a man aged 18 to 29 in good health. Some clones in this sample may be carry-over from other donors' samples.

Only one count was recorded for this clone. V usage is TRBV5-1 and J usage is TRBJ1-1; D unclear. Germline loops: CDR1 SGHRS, CDR2 YFSETQ. V was shortened by 0 bases and J by 3 bases, with 18 bases between the two germline ends. The CDR3 runs 17 residues. The chain's CDR3 is CASSLAGFTRRYTEAFF. The CDR3 DNA follows: TGCGCCAGCAGCTTGGCCGGATTTACCAGGAGGTACACTGAAGCTTTCTTT.

The chain couples TRBV11-3 to TRBJ2-3; D gene unclear. Germline CDR1 is SGHNT and CDR2 is YENEEA. V was trimmed by 1 base and J by 6 bases, leaving 5 bases between them. This CDR3 is 12 amino acids long. The DNA for the CDR3 is TGTGCCAGCAGCTTAGCCCAGGATACGCAGTATTTT. It yields the protein CASSLAQDTQYF.

V usage is TRBV18 and J usage is TRBJ1-1; D is possibly TRBD1 (6 bases). The V gene lost 4 bases and the J gene lost 0 bases, with 15 bases spanning the gap. This CDR3 contains 16 residues. Germline CDR1 KGHSH, CDR2 LQKENI. The chain's CDR3 is CASSRTVTSMNTEAFF. CDR3 sequence (DNA): TGTGCCAGCTCACGGACAGTTACCAGCATGAACACTGAAGCTTTCTTT.

The rearrangement links TRBV5-1 to TRBJ2-2; possible D gene TRBD2, 5 bases. The CDR3 has 14 residues. CDR1 and CDR2 from the germline V gene are SGHRS and YFSETQ. The ends were cut back, 5 bases at V and 1 base at J, with 9 bases in the middle. CDR3 coding DNA: TGCGCCAGCAGGGTGAGCGGGAACACCGGGGAGCTGTTTTTT. Protein sequence: CASRVSGNTGELFF.

The V gene is TRBV28, the J gene TRBJ2-7, with a weak D call TRBD1 (5 bases). V lost 5 bases, J lost 2 bases, and 7 bases lay in between. The germline V gene encodes CDR1 MDHEN and CDR2 SYDVKM. The length of the CDR3 is 12 residues. The CDR3 is CASSGQAYEQYF. The CDR3 DNA reads as TGTGCCAGCAGTGGACAAGCCTACGAGCAGTACTTC.

The J gene is TRBJ1-1, the V gene TRBV29-1; D not resolved. V shed 7 bases and J shed 1 base, with 16 bases lying between them. The CDR3 is 14 residues long. Looked up from germline, CDR1 is SQVTM and CDR2 is ANQGSEA. The CDR3 DNA follows: TGCAGCGCCGATCGAAGGGCGACGAACACTGAAGCTTTCTTT. Amino acid sequence: CSADRRATNTEAFF.

There are a few counts of this clone. The rearrangement links TRBV29-1 to TRBJ2-5; perhaps TRBD1 as D (6 bases). The V end was cut by 8 bases, the J end by 5 bases, with 12 bases between. CDR1 is SQVTM, CDR2 ANQGSEA, per germline. The CDR3 loop spans 11 amino acids. CDR3 DNA: TGCAGCACCCGGACAGTGGAGACCCAGTACTTC. It yields the protein CSTRTVETQYF.

This clone has only a few counts. The V and J genes are TRBV30 and TRBJ1-4; D uncertain. The CDR3 totals 12 residues. V was cut by 2 bases and J by 8 bases, with 9 bases left in between. Germline CDR1 and CDR2: GTSNPN and SVGIG (reference sequence). The CDR3 DNA is TGTGCCTGGAGTTCTCGAGGGGAAAAACTGTTTTTT. Protein: CAWSSRGEKLFF.

The chain recombines TRBV2 with TRBJ1-5; no reliable D call. Germline CDR1 reads SNHLY; CDR2 reads FYNNEI. The V end was cut by 7 bases, the J end by 9 bases, with 13 bases between. The length of the CDR3 is 12 residues. DNA for the CDR3: TGTGCCAGCAAGCCGACGGCGGGGCCCCAGCATTTT. Its translation is CASKPTAGPQHF.

V usage is TRBV7-2 and J usage is TRBJ1-2; 8 positions match TRBD1. The CDR3 totals 14 residues. Looked up from germline, CDR1 is SGHTA and CDR2 is FQGNSA. The junction had 8 bases not matched to a gene; V was cut back by 5 bases and J by 6 bases. The CDR3 nucleotides read TGTGCCAGCAGCCCAGGACAGGGCTCCCATGGCTACACCTTC. Amino acids: CASSPGQGSHGYTF.

V and J are TRBV5-1 and TRBJ2-2; no clear D. This CDR3 is 13 amino acids long. V was shortened by 4 bases and J by 4 bases, with 8 bases between the two germline ends. CDR1 and CDR2 from the germline V gene are SGHRS and YFSETQ. CDR3 sequence (DNA): TGCGCCAGCAGCCTACCTACCACCGGGGAGCTGTTTTTT. It specifies CASSLPTTGELFF.

This clone is a singleton in its sample. The chain is built from TRBV19 and TRBJ1-5; a possible D gene is TRBD1 (5 bases). This CDR3 contains 16 residues. The V end was cut by 1 base, the J end by 4 bases, with 14 bases between. Germline V gene sequence: CDR1 LNHDA, CDR2 SQIVND (reference sequence). This CDR3 is CASSIVSPYRNQPQHF. The CDR3 DNA is TGTGCCAGTAGTATAGTTTCCCCCTACAGGAATCAGCCCCAGCATTTT.

The chain has TRBV30 and TRBJ2-5; 10 bases match TRBD2. Trimming took 2 bases from V and 4 from J; bases not matched to a gene: 4. The CDR3 sequence is 14 residues long. Germline-derived CDR1 and CDR2 are GTSNPN and SVGIG (reference sequence). The CDR3 loop reads CAWSRLAGTETQYF. The CDR3 DNA is TGTGCCTGGAGTCGACTAGCGGGTACAGAGACCCAGTACTTC.

The V and J genes are TRBV2 and TRBJ1-1; TRBD1 might be the D (5 bases). Germline assignment: CDR1 SNHLY and CDR2 FYNNEI. The CDR3 is 13 amino acids. Trimming took off 7 bases at V and 1 base at J, with 10 bases between the two ends. This chain's CDR3 is CASIQAPNTEAFF. The CDR3 nucleotides are TGTGCCAGCATACAGGCGCCGAACACTGAAGCTTTCTTT.

The chain links TRBV7-3 to TRBJ2-1; D is uncertain. Germline lookup yields CDR1 SGHTA and CDR2 FQGTGA. CDR3 length: 15 amino acids. Trimming removed 5 bases at V and 5 bases at J, with 16 bases between. The CDR3 spells CASSAHVTGHNEQFF. The CDR3 DNA is TGTGCCAGCAGCGCCCATGTAACTGGGCACAATGAGCAGTTCTTC.